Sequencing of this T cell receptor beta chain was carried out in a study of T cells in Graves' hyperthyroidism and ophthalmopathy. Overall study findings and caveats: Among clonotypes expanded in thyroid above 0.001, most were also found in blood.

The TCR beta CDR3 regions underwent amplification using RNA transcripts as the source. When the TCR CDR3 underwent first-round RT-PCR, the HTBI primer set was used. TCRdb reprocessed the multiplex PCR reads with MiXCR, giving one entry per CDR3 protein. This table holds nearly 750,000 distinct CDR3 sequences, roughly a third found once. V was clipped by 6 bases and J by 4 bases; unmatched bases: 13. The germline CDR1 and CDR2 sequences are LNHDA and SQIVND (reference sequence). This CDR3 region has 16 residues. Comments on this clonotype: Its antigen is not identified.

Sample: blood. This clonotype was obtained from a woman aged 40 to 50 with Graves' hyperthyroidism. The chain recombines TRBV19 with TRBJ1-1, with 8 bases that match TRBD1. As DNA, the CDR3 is TGTGCCAGTAGCCATCGCCGTGGGCAGGGGGCCACTGAAGCTTTCTTT. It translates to CASSHRRGQGATEAFF.